This TCR beta chain was observed in a study of vaccination effects on CD4 cells after COVID-19. Sequencing followed a ViraFEST assay step that expanded antigen-specific CD4+ T cells with viral peptide pools. It was after approximately 11 days of culture that CD4+ T cells were isolated. A half-medium replacement with IL-2 medium was carried out on days 3 and 7. As regards this clone: Its cognate antigen is unknown.

Libraries were prepared by immunoSEQ multiplex PCR; TCRdb keeps only in-frame clonotypes and omits some of them. The table has roughly 76,000 clones, around 70% seen once; the top ten hold 1.5% to 2%. The CDR3 totals 14 residues. The junction had 1 base not matched to a gene; V was cut back by 8 bases and J by 1 base. From germline, CDR1 is LGHDT and CDR2 YNNKEL (reference sequence). This receptor was obtained from a human donor who received a COVID-19 vaccine. The genes are TRBV3-1 (or the pseudogene TRBV3-2) and TRBJ2-5, with 13 bases fitting TRBD2. The starting material was CD4+ T cells from PBMCs cultured with HCoV-229E spike peptides, obtained before COVID-19 vaccination. This CDR3 reads CASRLAGGQETQYF. The CDR3 region has the DNA TGTGCCAGCCGACTAGCGGGGGGCCAAGAGACCCAGTACTTC.